This T cell receptor (beta chain) was captured by sequencing in a study of blood T cell repertoires in COVID-19. Germline V gives CDR1 SGHTA, CDR2 FQGTGA. V was trimmed by 6 bases and J by 2 bases, leaving 13 bases between them. This CDR3 comprises 14 residues. Per the original methods: It was from reference gene primer amplification that nucleated cell counts were estimated. The protocol was immunoSEQ multiplex PCR, while the TCRdb copy is restricted to in-frame clones and leaves out a portion. From that table come the V and J calls and clone size; the DNA was used to work out D and trimming. The sample contains approximately 58,000 clones, 84% of which appear only once.

The rearrangement joins TRBV7-3 to TRBJ1-2, with D possibly being TRBD1 (5 bases). Sequencing was performed on peripheral blood. The TCR sequence derives from a woman in her fifties or sixties with acute or convalescent COVID-19. CDR3 in DNA: TGTGCCAGCAGTCCTATGGGGGGGAACTATGGCTACACCTTC. This gives the protein CASSPMGGNYGYTF.